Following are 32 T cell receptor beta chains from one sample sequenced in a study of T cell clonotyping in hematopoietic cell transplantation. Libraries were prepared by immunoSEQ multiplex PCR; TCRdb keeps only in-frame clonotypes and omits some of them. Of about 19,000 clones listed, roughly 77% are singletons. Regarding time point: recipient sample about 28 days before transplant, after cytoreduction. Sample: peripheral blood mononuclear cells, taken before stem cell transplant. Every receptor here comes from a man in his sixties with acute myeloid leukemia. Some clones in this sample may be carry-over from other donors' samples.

CDR3 sequence: CATSEAPGQGTEAFF. The CDR3 DNA reads as TGTGCCACCAGCGAAGCCCCGGGACAGGGGACTGAAGCTTTCTTT. V is TRBV15 and J is TRBJ1-1; 10 bases are shared with TRBD1. The germline V gene has CDR1 LNHNV and CDR2 YYDKDF (reference sequence). The CDR3 sequence is 15 residues long. V gave up 5 bases and J gave up 5 bases; unmatched junction bases: 8.

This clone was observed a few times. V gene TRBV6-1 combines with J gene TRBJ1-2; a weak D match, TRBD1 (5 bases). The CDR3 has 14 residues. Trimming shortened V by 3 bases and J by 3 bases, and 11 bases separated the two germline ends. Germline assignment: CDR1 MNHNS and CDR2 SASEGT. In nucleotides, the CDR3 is TGTGCCAGCAGTGAGGTGGGGCGCGACTATGGCTACACCTTC. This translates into CASSEVGRDYGYTF.

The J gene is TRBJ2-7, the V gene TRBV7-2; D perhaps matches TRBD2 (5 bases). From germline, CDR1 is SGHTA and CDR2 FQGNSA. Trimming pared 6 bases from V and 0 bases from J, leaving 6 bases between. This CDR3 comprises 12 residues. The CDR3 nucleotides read TGTGCCAGCAGGAGGGACTCCTACGAGCAGTACTTC. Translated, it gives CASRRDSYEQYF.

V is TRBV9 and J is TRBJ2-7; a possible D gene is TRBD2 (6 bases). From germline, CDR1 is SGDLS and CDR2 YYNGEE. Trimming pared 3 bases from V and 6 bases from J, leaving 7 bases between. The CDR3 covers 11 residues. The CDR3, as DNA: TGTGCCAGCAGCGGGGGAGGCGAGCAGTACTTC. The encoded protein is CASSGGGEQYF.

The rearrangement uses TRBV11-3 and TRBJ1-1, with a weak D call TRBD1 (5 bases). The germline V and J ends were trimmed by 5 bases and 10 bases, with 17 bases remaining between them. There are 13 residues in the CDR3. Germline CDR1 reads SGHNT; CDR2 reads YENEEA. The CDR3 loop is CASSPGPGVGAFF. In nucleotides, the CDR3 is TGTGCCAGCAGCCCAGGTCCGGGGGTAGGAGCTTTCTTT.

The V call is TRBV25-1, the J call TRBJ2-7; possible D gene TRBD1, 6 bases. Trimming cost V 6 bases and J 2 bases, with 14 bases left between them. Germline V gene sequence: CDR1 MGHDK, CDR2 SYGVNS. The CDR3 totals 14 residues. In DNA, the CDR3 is TGTGCCAGCAGGGGGGAGACAGGAACCTACGAGCAGTACTTC. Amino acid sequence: CASRGETGTYEQYF.

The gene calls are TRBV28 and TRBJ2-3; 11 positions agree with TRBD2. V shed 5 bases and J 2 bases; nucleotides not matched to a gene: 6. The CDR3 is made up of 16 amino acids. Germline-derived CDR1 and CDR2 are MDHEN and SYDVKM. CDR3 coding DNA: TGTGCCAGCAGTCCTCCGACTAGCGGGGCCACAGATACGCAGTATTTT. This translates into CASSPPTSGATDTQYF. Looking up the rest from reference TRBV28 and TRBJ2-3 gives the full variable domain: DVKVTQSSRYLVKRTGEKVFLECVQDMDHENMFWYRQDPGLGLRLIYFSYDVKMKEKGDIPEGYSVSREKKERFSLILESASTNQTSMYLCASSPPTSGATDTQYFGPGTRLTVL.

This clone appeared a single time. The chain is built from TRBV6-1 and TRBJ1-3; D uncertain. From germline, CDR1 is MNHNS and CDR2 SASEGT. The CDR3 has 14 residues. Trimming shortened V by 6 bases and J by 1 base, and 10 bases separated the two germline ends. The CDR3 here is CASSPVRSGNTIYF. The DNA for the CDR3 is TGTGCCAGCAGCCCGGTGAGATCTGGAAACACCATATATTTT.

CDR3 loop: CASAVADEQYF. The DNA for the CDR3 is TGTGCCAGCGCGGTTGCCGACGAGCAGTACTTC. The V and J genes are TRBV5-6 and TRBJ2-7; D gene uncertain. This CDR3 contains 11 residues. V was pared by 7 bases and J by 5 bases, with 10 bases between. The germline V gene encodes CDR1 SGHDT and CDR2 YYEEEE.

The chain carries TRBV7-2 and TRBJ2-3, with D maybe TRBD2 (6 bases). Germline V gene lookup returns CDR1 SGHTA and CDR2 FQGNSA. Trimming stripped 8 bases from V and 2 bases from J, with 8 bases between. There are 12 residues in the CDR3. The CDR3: CASGGYTDTQYF. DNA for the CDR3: TGTGCCAGCGGGGGGTACACAGATACGCAGTATTTT.

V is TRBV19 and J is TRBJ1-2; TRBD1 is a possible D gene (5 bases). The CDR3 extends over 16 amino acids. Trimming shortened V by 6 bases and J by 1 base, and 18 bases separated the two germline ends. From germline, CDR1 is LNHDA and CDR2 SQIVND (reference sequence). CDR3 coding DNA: TGTGCCAGTAGATTTTTAGGGGCAGGGCTTAACTATGGCTACACCTTC. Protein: CASRFLGAGLNYGYTF. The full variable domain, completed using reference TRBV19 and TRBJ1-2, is DGGITQSPKYLFRKEGQNVTLSCEQNLNHDAMYWYRQDPGQGLRLIYYSQIVNDFQKGDIAEGYSVSREKKESFPLTVTSAQKNPTAFYLCASRFLGAGLNYGYTFGSGTRLTVV.

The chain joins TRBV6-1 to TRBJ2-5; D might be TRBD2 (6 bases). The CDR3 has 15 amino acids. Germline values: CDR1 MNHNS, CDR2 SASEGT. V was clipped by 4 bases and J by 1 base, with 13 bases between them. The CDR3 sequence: CASSAPGLTQETQYF. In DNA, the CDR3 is TGTGCCAGCAGTGCCCCGGGACTGACCCAAGAGACCCAGTACTTC.

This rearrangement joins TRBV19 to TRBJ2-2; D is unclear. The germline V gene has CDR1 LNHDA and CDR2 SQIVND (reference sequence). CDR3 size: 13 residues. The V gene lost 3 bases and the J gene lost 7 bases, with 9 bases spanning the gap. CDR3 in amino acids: CASSILGIGELFF. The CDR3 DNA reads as TGTGCCAGTAGTATTTTGGGGATCGGGGAGCTGTTTTTT.

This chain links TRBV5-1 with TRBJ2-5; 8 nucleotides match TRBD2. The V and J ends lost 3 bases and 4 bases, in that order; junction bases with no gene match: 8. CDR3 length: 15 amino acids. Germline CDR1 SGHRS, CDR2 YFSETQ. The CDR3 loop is CASSSGLEGGETQYF. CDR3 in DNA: TGCGCCAGCAGCTCGGGACTAGAAGGGGGAGAGACCCAGTACTTC.

The CDR3 DNA is TGTGCCAGCAGCTCCCGGGAGGGCACTGAAGCTTTCTTT. Its translation: CASSSREGTEAFF. The rearrangement joins TRBV7-7 to TRBJ1-1; D remains ambiguous. The CDR3 runs 13 residues. Germline lookup yields CDR1 SSHAT and CDR2 FNYEAQ (reference sequence). Trimming removed 4 bases at V and 4 bases at J, with 10 bases between.

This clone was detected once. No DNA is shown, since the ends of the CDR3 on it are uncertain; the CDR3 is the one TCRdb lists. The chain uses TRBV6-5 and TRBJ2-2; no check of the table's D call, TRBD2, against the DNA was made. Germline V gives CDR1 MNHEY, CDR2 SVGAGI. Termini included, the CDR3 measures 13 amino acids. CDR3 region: CASSYLRAGELFF.

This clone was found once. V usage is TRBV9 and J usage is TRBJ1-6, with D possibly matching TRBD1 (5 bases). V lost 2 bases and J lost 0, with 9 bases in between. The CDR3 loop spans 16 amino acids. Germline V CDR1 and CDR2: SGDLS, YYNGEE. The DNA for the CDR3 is TGTGCCAGCAGCGTTGGGGCCCCCTCCTATAATTCACCCCTCCACTTT. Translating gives CASSVGAPSYNSPLHF.

Here the CDR3 reads CASSWRADEKLFF. The CDR3, as DNA: TGTGCCAGCAGCTGGAGGGCCGATGAAAAACTGTTTTTT. This chain uses TRBV7-7 with TRBJ1-4, with D unresolved. Germline CDR1 reads SSHAT; CDR2 reads FNYEAQ (reference sequence). This CDR3 comprises 13 residues. The ends were cut back, 4 bases at V and 6 bases at J, with 9 bases in the middle. The variable domain in full, with the rest retrieved from reference TRBV7-7 and TRBJ1-4, is GAGVSQSPRYKVTKRGQDVTLRCDPISSHATLYWYQQALGQGPEFLTYFNYEAQPDKSGLPSDRFSAERPEGSISTLTIQRTEQRDSAMYRCASSWRADEKLFFGSGTQLSVL.

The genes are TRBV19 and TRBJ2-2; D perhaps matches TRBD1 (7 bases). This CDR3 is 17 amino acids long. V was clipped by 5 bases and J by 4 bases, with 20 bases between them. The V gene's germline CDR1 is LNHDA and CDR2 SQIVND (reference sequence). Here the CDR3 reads CASSRLEGQIFTGELFF. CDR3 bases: TGTGCCAGTAGTCGCTTGGAGGGACAGATATTCACCGGGGAGCTGTTTTTT.

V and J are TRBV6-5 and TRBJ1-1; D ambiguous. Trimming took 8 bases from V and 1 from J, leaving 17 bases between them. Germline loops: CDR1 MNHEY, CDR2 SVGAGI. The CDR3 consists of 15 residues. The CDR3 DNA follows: TGTGCCAGCTGGAGCGGGTCCGTTAGGAACACTGAAGCTTTCTTT. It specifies CASWSGSVRNTEAFF.

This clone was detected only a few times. The CDR3 protein is CASSLGLGAGEVTDTQYF. The CDR3 nucleotides read TGTGCCAGCAGCCTGGGGCTTGGGGCGGGGGAGGTCACAGATACGCAGTATTTT. This sequence joins TRBV7-8 and TRBJ2-3; 7 bases match TRBD2. The ends lost 5 bases at V and 2 bases at J; junction bases unmatched: 16. CDR3 length: 18 amino acids. Per the germline V gene, CDR1 is SGHVS and CDR2 is FQNEAQ.

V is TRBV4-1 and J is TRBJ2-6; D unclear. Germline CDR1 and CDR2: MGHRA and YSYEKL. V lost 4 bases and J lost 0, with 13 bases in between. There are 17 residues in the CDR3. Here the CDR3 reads CASSPLVRSSGANVLTF. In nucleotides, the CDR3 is TGCGCCAGCAGCCCCCTGGTTCGGTCCTCTGGGGCCAACGTCCTGACTTTC.

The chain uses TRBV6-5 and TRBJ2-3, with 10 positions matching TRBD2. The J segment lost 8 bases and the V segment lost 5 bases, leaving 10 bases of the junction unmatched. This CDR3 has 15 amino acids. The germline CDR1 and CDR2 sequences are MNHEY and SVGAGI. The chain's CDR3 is CASSTFLAGEITQYF. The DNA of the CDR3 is TGTGCCAGCAGTACATTTCTAGCGGGGGAGATTACGCAGTATTTT.

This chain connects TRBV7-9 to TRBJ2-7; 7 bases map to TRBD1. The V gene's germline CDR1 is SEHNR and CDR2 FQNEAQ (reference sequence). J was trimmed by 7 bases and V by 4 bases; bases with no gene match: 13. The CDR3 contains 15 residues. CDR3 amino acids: CASSSAGTELREQYF. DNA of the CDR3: TGTGCCAGCAGCTCTGCCGGGACAGAGCTGAGAGAGCAGTACTTC.

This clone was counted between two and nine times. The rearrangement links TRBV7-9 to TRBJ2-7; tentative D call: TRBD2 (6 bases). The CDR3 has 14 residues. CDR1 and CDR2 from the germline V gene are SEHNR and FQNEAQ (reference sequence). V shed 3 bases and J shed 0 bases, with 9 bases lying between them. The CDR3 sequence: CASSFGGTSYEQYF. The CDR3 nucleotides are TGTGCCAGCAGCTTCGGGGGTACCTCCTACGAGCAGTACTTC. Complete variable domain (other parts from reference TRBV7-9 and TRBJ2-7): DTGVSQNPRHKITKRGQNVTFRCDPISEHNRLYWYRQTLGQGPEFLTYFQNEAQLEKSRLLSDRFSAERPKGSFSTLEIQRTEQGDSAMYLCASSFGGTSYEQYFGPGTRLTVT.

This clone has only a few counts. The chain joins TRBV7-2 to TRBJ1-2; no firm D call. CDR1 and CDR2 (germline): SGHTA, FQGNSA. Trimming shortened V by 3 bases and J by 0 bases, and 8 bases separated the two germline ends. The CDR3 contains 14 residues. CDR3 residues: CASSFLTANYGYTF. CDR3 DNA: TGTGCCAGCAGCTTTCTTACAGCTAACTATGGCTACACCTTC.

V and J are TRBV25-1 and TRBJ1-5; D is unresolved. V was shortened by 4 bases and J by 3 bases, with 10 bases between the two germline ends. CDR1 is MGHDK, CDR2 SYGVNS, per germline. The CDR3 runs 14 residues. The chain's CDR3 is CASSVRLINQPQHF. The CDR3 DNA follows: TGTGCCAGCAGTGTCCGGCTGATCAATCAGCCCCAGCATTTT.

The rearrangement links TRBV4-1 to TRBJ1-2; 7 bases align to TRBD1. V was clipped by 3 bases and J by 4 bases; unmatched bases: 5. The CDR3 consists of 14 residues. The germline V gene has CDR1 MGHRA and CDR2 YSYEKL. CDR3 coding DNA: TGCGCCAGCAGCCAGGGGACAGAGGGCTATGGCTACACCTTC. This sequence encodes CASSQGTEGYGYTF.

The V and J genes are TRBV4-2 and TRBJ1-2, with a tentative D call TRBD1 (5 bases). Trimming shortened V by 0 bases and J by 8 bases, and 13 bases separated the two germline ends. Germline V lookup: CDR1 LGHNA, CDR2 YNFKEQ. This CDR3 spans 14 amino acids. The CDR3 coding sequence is TGTGCCAGCAGCCAAGATTGGAGGACATCCGGCTACACCTTC. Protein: CASSQDWRTSGYTF.

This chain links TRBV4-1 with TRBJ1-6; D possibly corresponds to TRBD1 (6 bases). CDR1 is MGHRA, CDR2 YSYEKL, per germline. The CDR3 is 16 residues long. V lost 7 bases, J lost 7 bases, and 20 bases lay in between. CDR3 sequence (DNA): TGCGCCAGCACCCGATCCTTGGACAGCCCGAATTCACCCCTCCACTTT. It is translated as CASTRSLDSPNSPLHF.

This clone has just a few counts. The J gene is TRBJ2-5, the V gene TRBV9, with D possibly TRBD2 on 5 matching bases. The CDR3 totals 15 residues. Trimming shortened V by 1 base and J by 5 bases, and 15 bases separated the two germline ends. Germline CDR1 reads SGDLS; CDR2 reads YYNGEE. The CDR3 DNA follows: TGTGCCAGCAGCGTATCGTCGGGGTTGAGTGAGACCCAGTACTTC. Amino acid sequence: CASSVSSGLSETQYF.

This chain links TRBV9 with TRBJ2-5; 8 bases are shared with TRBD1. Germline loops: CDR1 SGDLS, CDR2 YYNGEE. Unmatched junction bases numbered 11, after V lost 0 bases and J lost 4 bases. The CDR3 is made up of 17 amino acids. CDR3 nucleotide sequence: TGTGCCAGCAGCGTAGGGTCCGGACAGGGTTTTGTAGAGACCCAGTACTTC. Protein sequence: CASSVGSGQGFVETQYF.